The source of this T cell receptor beta chain is a study of T cells in tumors after PD-1 blockade. Study as a whole: Either cemiplimab 350 mg every 2 weeks or pembrolizumab 200 mg every 3 weeks was given. During anti-PD-1 treatment, some patients continued daily vismodegib 150 mg. General study findings and limits: Peripheral recruitment is suggested, as some novel exhausted tumor clones were in pre-treatment blood.

About this clone: Its antigen is unidentified.

The CDR3 consists of 12 residues. Germline CDR1 is SGHRS and CDR2 is YFSETQ. Trimming removed 4 bases from V and 7 bases from J, with 12 bases in between. The protocol was immunoSEQ multiplex PCR, while the TCRdb copy is restricted to in-frame clones and leaves out a portion. The sample has about 20,000 clones, around four fifths seen once. Template: tumor biopsy or peripheral blood genomic DNA, 616-6,004 ng per sample. J is TRBJ2-7 and V is TRBV5-1, with D possibly being TRBD1 or TRBD2 (5 bases each). The origin of this receptor is a human donor with basal cell carcinoma. Material: PBMCs, obtained before anti-PD-1 treatment. The CDR3 spells CASSPWGWEQYF. CDR3 DNA sequence: TGCGCCAGCAGCCCTTGGGGGTGGGAGCAGTACTTC. Complete variable domain (other parts from reference TRBV5-1 and TRBJ2-7): KAGVTQTPRYLIKTRGQQVTLSCSPISGHRSVSWYQQTPGQGLQFLFEYFSETQRNKGNFPGRFSGRQFSNSRSEMNVSTLELGDSALYLCASSPWGWEQYFGPGTRLTVT.